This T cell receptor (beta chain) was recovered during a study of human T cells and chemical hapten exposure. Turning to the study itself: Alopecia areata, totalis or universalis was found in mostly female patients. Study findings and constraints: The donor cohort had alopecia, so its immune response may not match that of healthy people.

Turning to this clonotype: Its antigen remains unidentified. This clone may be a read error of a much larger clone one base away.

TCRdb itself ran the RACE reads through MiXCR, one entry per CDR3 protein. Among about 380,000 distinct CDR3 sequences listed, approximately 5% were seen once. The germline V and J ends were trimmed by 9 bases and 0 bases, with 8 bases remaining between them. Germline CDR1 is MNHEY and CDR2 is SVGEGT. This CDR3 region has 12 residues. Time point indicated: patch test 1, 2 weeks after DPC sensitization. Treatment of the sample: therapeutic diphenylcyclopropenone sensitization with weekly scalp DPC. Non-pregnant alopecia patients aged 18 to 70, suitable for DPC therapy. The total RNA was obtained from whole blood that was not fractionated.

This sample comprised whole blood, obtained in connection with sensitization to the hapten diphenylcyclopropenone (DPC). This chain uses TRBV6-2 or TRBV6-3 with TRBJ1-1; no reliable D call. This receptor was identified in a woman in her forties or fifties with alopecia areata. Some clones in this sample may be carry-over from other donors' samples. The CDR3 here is CARNTVNTEAFF. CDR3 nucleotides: TGTGCCAGAAATACAGTGAACACTGAAGCTTTCTTT.